This TCR beta chain was profiled in a study of shared clonotypes between healthy human individuals. Here immunoSEQ multiplex PCR was the method, and the copy in TCRdb shows in-frame clones only, minus some. The sample gives 950,000 to 1,100,000 clones, about 75% of which show up once; roughly 1.4% is in the top ten. The sequencing input was memory CD4+ T cells sorted from blood. Subset reported: CD45RA-negative fraction. This receptor was identified in a man between 18 and 29 years old in good health.

CDR3 protein: CASSQQTRETQYF. The CDR3 nucleotides read TGTGCCAGCAGCCAACAGACACGGGAGACCCAGTACTTC. J is TRBJ2-5 and V is TRBV11-2; D remains ambiguous. Germline V gene sequence: CDR1 SGHAT, CDR2 FQNNGV. This CDR3 has 13 residues. Trimming took 5 bases from V and 5 from J, leaving 12 bases between them.